The TCR beta chain under discussion was sequenced for a study of T-cell memory formation after mild COVID-19. Study in general: Among the donors, TCR clusters were largely specific to each donor. Broader study findings: There was a balanced CD4/CD8 profile in clones contracting day 15 to 85, and later expanders leaned CD4+. The main location of contracting CD4+ clones was CM and EM, and that of contracting CD8+ clones was EMRA.

Concerning this clonotype: Its matching antigen is unknown.

V was clipped by 5 bases and J by 8 bases, with 15 bases between them. CDR1 MNHEY and CDR2 SMNVEV come from the germline V gene (reference sequence). The CDR3 consists of 14 residues. TCRalpha and TCRbeta libraries used 5'RACE with constant-segment primers and UMIs. MiXCR, applied by TCRdb to the 5' RACE reads, yields one record per CDR3 protein. The table has a few hundred thousand distinct CDR3 sequences, 16% seen once. The sequence was obtained from a man younger than 35 who had mild COVID-19 (a few samples of this study predate the infection). Cell type and time point are not known. Sequencing used PBMCs or a T cell subset sorted from them (not recorded which). The V call is TRBV27, the J call TRBJ1-4; no clear D gene. CDR3 sequence: CASSEAALGEKLFF. The CDR3 bases are TGTGCCAGCAGTGAAGCGGCATTAGGAGAAAAACTGTTTTTT.